This entry lists 25 T cell receptor beta chains sequenced from one sample in a study of blood T cells in healthy people across ages (dated by TCRdb to 2014 to 2015). The library relied on 5' RACE. Instrument on record: Illumina HiSeq 2500. A second about 7 to 12 cycle PCR used a sample-barcoded 5' primer and a J-beta primer mix. The public reads were reprocessed in TCRdb via fastp at Q25 and MiXCR, keeping in-frame beta chains. When rows share a CDR3 protein, they turn into one entry using the most common DNA and genes. This sample comprises 850,000 to 1,000,000 distinct CDR3 sequences, 48% of them detected only once. The ten largest clones take up about an eighth of the sample. The sample taken for sequencing was blood. Receptors were obtained from a man aged 25-45 years in good health.

About this clonotype itself: An end of the junction differs from the germline gene, which may be a read error. The rearrangement uses TRBV5-1 and TRBJ1-1; D not resolved. CDR1 SGHRS and CDR2 YFSETQ come from the germline V gene. The CDR3 is made up of 14 amino acids. CDR3 residues: CASNLQNLNTEAFF. In DNA, the CDR3 is TGCGCCAGCAACTTGCAGAACCTGAACACTGAAGCTTTCTTT. The full variable domain, with the rest looked up from reference TRBV5-1 and TRBJ1-1, is KAGVTQTPRYLIKTRGQQVTLSCSPISGHRSVSWYQQTPGQGLQFLFEYFSETQRNKGNFPGRFSGRQFSNSRSEMNVSTLELGDSALYLCASNLQNLNTEAFFGQGTRLTVV.

This clonotype was seen a few times. The chain joins TRBV7-9 to TRBJ2-7; D is undetermined. This CDR3 has 12 residues. The V gene's germline CDR1 is SEHNR and CDR2 FQNEAQ (reference sequence). Between the trimmed V and J ends, which lost 5 bases and 3 bases, there was a span of 8 bases. CDR3 DNA: TGTGCCAGCAGCGTGGACCACTACGAGCAGTACTTC. It codes for CASSVDHYEQYF.

The chain uses TRBV7-6 and TRBJ1-1; a possible D gene is TRBD1 (5 bases). The V gene's germline CDR1 is SGHVS and CDR2 FNYEAQ. The CDR3 spans 15 residues. Trimming left V 1 base short and J 5 bases short, with 14 bases between. Written as DNA, the CDR3 is TGTGCCAGCAGCTTAGGCGACAGTGCTGGGACTGAAGCTTTCTTT. Residues: CASSLGDSAGTEAFF.

This clonotype was counted a few times. The chain is built from TRBV2 and TRBJ1-6, with TRBD1 identical over 7 bases. Germline CDR1 SNHLY, CDR2 FYNNEI. The CDR3 is made up of 15 amino acids. Trimming removed 5 bases from V and 7 bases from J; junction bases left unmatched: 8. CDR3: CASSLRQGLNSPLHF. Written as DNA, the CDR3 is TGTGCCAGCAGTCTCAGACAGGGACTAAATTCACCCCTCCACTTT.

The chain links TRBV4-1 to TRBJ2-7; D is undetermined. The V end was cut by 0 bases, the J end by 3 bases, with 12 bases between. CDR3 length: 15 amino acids. Germline CDR1 is MGHRA and CDR2 is YSYEKL. CDR3 protein: CASSQDHEEFYEQYF. The CDR3 bases are TGCGCCAGCAGCCAAGACCATGAAGAGTTCTACGAGCAGTACTTC.

The chain joins TRBV6-1 to TRBJ2-4, with D perhaps matching TRBD2 (5 bases). Trimming took 4 bases from V and 1 from J, leaving 14 bases between them. This CDR3 is built from 16 residues. Germline loops: CDR1 MNHNS, CDR2 SASEGT. The CDR3: CASSVGVSGAKNIQYF. The CDR3 nucleotides are TGTGCCAGCAGTGTGGGCGTCTCGGGGGCCAAAAACATTCAGTACTTC.

A note on this clonotype: A single base separates this from a much larger clone, so it may be a read error. The chain employs TRBV11-2 and TRBJ1-1; tentative D call: TRBD1 (5 bases). This CDR3 has 15 amino acids. CDR1 is SGHAT and CDR2 is FQNNGV in the germline V gene. The CDR3 coding sequence is TGTGCCAGCGGCTTAGATCCTGGGGACCCTGCGGCAGCTTTCTTT. It is translated as CASGLDPGDPAAAFF.

Note on this clonotype: Its ends do not fully match the called genes, so a read error is possible. V and J are TRBV28 and TRBJ2-6, with 11 bases identical to TRBD2. The CDR3 is made up of 20 amino acids. Germline V gene sequence: CDR1 MDHEN, CDR2 SYDVKM. This CDR3 is CAGSLSRAGTSGSGANVLTF. In DNA, the CDR3 is TGTGCCGGCAGTTTATCCAGGGCCGGGACTAGCGGCTCTGGGGCCAACGTCCTGACTTTC.

In its sample, this clonotype was seen a few times. This chain uses TRBV2 with TRBJ2-1, with D possibly being TRBD1 or TRBD2 (6 bases each). CDR3 length: 16 amino acids. Trimming cost V 5 bases and J 4 bases, with 18 bases left between them. CDR1 SNHLY and CDR2 FYNNEI come from the germline V gene. The CDR3 region is CASSPRSGAMYNEQFF. In nucleotides, the CDR3 is TGTGCCAGCAGTCCCCGGTCGGGGGCGATGTACAATGAGCAGTTCTTC.

In its sample, this clonotype was seen a few times. This chain links TRBV10-3 with TRBJ2-7; D possibly corresponds to TRBD2 (6 bases). The CDR3 contains 17 residues. V was pared by 3 bases and J by 4 bases, with 22 bases between. Germline assignment: CDR1 ENHRY and CDR2 SYGVKD. CDR3 in DNA: TGTGCCATCAGTGATATCGGCGGGGCCCGCCTTTCATACGAGCAGTACTTC. Encoded protein: CAISDIGGARLSYEQYF.

This chain uses TRBV28 with TRBJ1-2; the match to TRBD1 covers 11 bases. The germline V gene encodes CDR1 MDHEN and CDR2 SYDVKM. After removal of 3 bases from V and 5 bases from J, the junction contained 5 bases not matched to a gene. This CDR3 spans 15 amino acids. CDR3 residues: CASSFPGTGGYGYTF. The CDR3 coding sequence is TGTGCCAGCAGTTTCCCGGGGACAGGGGGTTATGGCTACACCTTC.

This chain joins TRBV4-3 and TRBJ1-2; D remains unclear. Looked up from germline, CDR1 is LGHNA and CDR2 is YSLEER. This CDR3 comprises 14 residues. V lost 4 bases, J lost 1 base, and 10 bases lay in between. Written as DNA, the CDR3 is TGCGCCAGCAGCCTGAACTTACTTAACTATGGCTACACCTTC. Its translation is CASSLNLLNYGYTF.

V gene TRBV11-2 combines with J gene TRBJ2-7; TRBD2 aligns across 13 bases. The length of the CDR3 is 17 residues. Looked up from germline, CDR1 is SGHAT and CDR2 is FQNNGV. V dropped 4 bases and J dropped 0; count of bases not matched to a gene: 6. CDR3 region: CASSSRLAGGLSYEQYF. Here the CDR3 DNA reads TGTGCCAGCAGCTCCCGACTAGCGGGGGGCCTCTCCTACGAGCAGTACTTC. The full variable domain, rest sourced from reference TRBV11-2 and TRBJ2-7, is EAGVAQSPRYKIIEKRQSVAFWCNPISGHATLYWYQQILGQGPKLLIQFQNNGVVDDSQLPKDRFSAERLKGVDSTLKIQPAKLEDSAVYLCASSSRLAGGLSYEQYFGPGTRLTVT.

J is TRBJ1-5 and V is TRBV2; no firm D call. CDR1 is SNHLY and CDR2 is FYNNEI in the germline V gene. Between the trimmed V and J ends, which lost 7 bases and 4 bases, there was a span of 17 bases. The length of the CDR3 is 15 residues. CDR3 amino acids: CASKGSGFRNQPQHF. The CDR3, as DNA: TGTGCCAGCAAAGGTTCGGGGTTTCGGAATCAGCCCCAGCATTTT.

This clonotype occurred a few times. The V gene is TRBV9, the J gene TRBJ2-5, with 7 bases lining up with TRBD2. V lost 7 bases, J lost 2 bases, and 11 bases stayed unmatched. The CDR3 is 15 residues long. Germline-derived CDR1 and CDR2 are SGDLS and YYNGEE. CDR3 in DNA: TGTGCCAGCGGTATCGGCTCAGCGGGACAAGAGACCCAGTACTTC. As protein: CASGIGSAGQETQYF.

The chain joins TRBV3-1 to TRBJ2-1; D gene ambiguous. Looked up from germline, CDR1 is LGHDT and CDR2 is YNNKEL (reference sequence). The V end lost 2 bases, the J end lost 12 bases, and 11 bases lay between the germline ends. The CDR3 has 12 residues. Here the CDR3 DNA reads TGTGCCAGCAGCCAAAGTGATGGCAGGCAGTTCTTC. This sequence encodes CASSQSDGRQFF.

The chain couples TRBV27 to TRBJ2-5; D call uncertain. The J call may be in error: the DNA end matches TRBJ2-7 better. This CDR3 is built from 14 residues. Germline V CDR1 and CDR2: MNHEY, SMNVEV (reference sequence). CDR3 amino acids: CASSVTGPLTEQYF. The CDR3, as DNA: TGTGCCAGCAGCGTGACCGGGCCATTAACCGAGCAGTACTTC.

The chain joins TRBV20-1 to TRBJ2-7, with 8 bases matching TRBD1. The CDR3 loop spans 17 amino acids. V lost 0 bases to trimming and J lost 4 bases; unmatched junction nucleotides: 14. The V gene's germline CDR1 is DFQATT and CDR2 SNEGSKA (reference sequence). The chain's CDR3 is CSARDATGAMTSYEQYF. DNA of the CDR3: TGCAGTGCTAGAGATGCGACAGGGGCAATGACCTCATACGAGCAGTACTTC.

The chain uses TRBV10-3 and TRBJ2-1; 11 bases map to TRBD1. Germline V lookup: CDR1 ENHRY, CDR2 SYGVKD. There are 15 residues in the CDR3. After removal of 9 bases from V and 7 bases from J, the junction contained 11 bases not matched to a gene. This chain's CDR3 is CAIGYGTGGSNEQFF. The CDR3 coding sequence is TGTGCCATTGGTTATGGGACAGGGGGGTCAAATGAGCAGTTCTTC.

The chain uses TRBV6-1 and TRBJ1-1, with D perhaps TRBD1 (5 bases). Germline CDR1 reads MNHNS; CDR2 reads SASEGT. The CDR3 runs to 15 residues. V dropped 4 bases and J dropped 1 base, with 13 bases sitting between them. CDR3 sequence: CASSAAEGRNTEAFF. CDR3 coding DNA: TGTGCCAGCAGTGCCGCGGAGGGGAGGAACACTGAAGCTTTCTTT.

This chain uses TRBV28 with TRBJ2-1; 9 positions agree with TRBD1. CDR1 MDHEN and CDR2 SYDVKM come from the germline V gene. The V segment lost 1 base and the J segment 8 bases; nucleotides outside the gene matches: 6. The CDR3 has 15 amino acids. The DNA for the CDR3 is TGTGCCAGCAGTTTATCGGGACAGGGTTTTGATGAGCAGTTCTTC. Translation: CASSLSGQGFDEQFF.

This clonotype has only a few counts. This chain connects TRBV6-5 to TRBJ2-5, with D perhaps given as TRBD1 or TRBD2 (5 bases each). V lost 0 bases to trimming and J lost 2 bases, with 10 bases between them. The germline V gene has CDR1 MNHEY and CDR2 SVGAGI. The CDR3 has 15 amino acids. The CDR3 bases are TGTGCCAGCAGTTACTCGGGACGGAGACAAGAGACCCAGTACTTC. Protein product: CASSYSGRRQETQYF.

The rearrangement uses TRBV27 and TRBJ1-1; weak D call: TRBD1 (6 bases). V shed 4 bases and J shed 6 bases, with 15 bases lying between them. Germline V gives CDR1 MNHEY, CDR2 SMNVEV (reference sequence). The length of the CDR3 is 14 residues. The CDR3 DNA reads TGTGCCAGCAGTTCCCCGTCAGGGGTCCCTGAAGCTTTCTTT. Translating it yields CASSSPSGVPEAFF.

This clonotype showed up just a few times. V is TRBV6-2 or TRBV6-3 and J is TRBJ2-1; the D gene is possibly TRBD2 (7 bases). The CDR3 has 13 amino acids. Germline-derived CDR1 and CDR2 are MNHEY and SVGEGT. V lost 11 bases and J lost 6, with 17 bases in between. CDR3 protein: CAGKRGGGNEQFF. In DNA, the CDR3 is TGTGCCGGCAAAAGGGGGGGTGGCAATGAGCAGTTCTTC.

This clonotype was counted between two and nine times. The chain links TRBV20-1 to TRBJ2-7; tentatively, D is TRBD2 (6 bases). The CDR3 has 14 amino acids. The V gene lost 3 bases and the J gene lost 1 base, with 13 bases spanning the gap. Germline V gene data show CDR1 as DFQATT and CDR2 as SNEGSKA (reference sequence). CDR3 DNA sequence: TGCAGTGCTAGTGGGGGGTCCCTTTCCTACGAGCAGTACTTC. Translating gives CSASGGSLSYEQYF.